A single sample gave rise to the 4 T cell receptor beta chains below, sequenced in a study of cytomegalovirus exposure and HLA in healthy donors. The study ran its PCR with 60 Vbeta and 13 Jbeta primers. Produced via immunoSEQ multiplex PCR; TCRdb's table is partial and in-frame only. The table shows over 150,000 clones, with about 90% occurring only once. The specimen was PBMCs. The receptors stem from a girl under two years old in good health and CMV-seronegative.

This clone turned up a few times. The chain recombines TRBV4-3 with TRBJ2-3; TRBD2 agrees at 8 bases. The germline CDR1 and CDR2 sequences are LGHNA and YSLEER. V lost 0 bases to trimming and J lost 1 base; unmatched junction nucleotides: 3. The CDR3 has 16 amino acids. This CDR3 reads CASSQDVLAGTDTQYF. Written as DNA, the CDR3 is TGCGCCAGCAGCCAAGATGTACTAGCGGGCACAGATACGCAGTATTTT.

This clone was found once. At one boundary the junction diverges from the germline segment, which might be a read error. The same CDR3 can be traced to other DNA sequences in this sample. V is TRBV2 and J is TRBJ1-1, with a tentative D call TRBD1 (5 bases). The CDR3 is made up of 17 amino acids. Per germline, CDR1 SNHLY and CDR2 FYNNEI. CDR3 nucleotides: TGTGCCAGCAGCGAAGCGCTTCTAGGGACTTTGAACACTGAAGCTTTCTTT. This sequence encodes CASSEALLGTLNTEAFF.

In its sample, this clone was seen a few times. This rearrangement joins TRBV12-5 to TRBJ2-3; tentatively, D is TRBD2 (5 bases). The CDR3 is made up of 16 amino acids. Trimming took 3 bases from V and 4 from J, leaving 17 bases between them. Germline assignment: CDR1 LGHNT and CDR2 FRNRAP. The CDR3 loop reads CASGLVVSGIADTQYF. The DNA of the CDR3 is TGTGCTAGTGGTTTAGTGGTATCGGGGATCGCAGATACGCAGTATTTT.

V gene TRBV4-3 combines with J gene TRBJ1-1; the D gene is possibly TRBD1 (5 bases). The CDR3 has 19 amino acids. The germline V and J ends were trimmed by 0 bases and 1 base, with 21 bases remaining between them. Germline CDR1 is LGHNA and CDR2 is YSLEER. This CDR3 reads CASSQDRDWGPGQNTEAFF. CDR3 DNA sequence: TGCGCCAGCAGCCAAGATAGGGACTGGGGCCCCGGGCAGAACACTGAAGCTTTCTTT.